This T cell receptor (beta chain) was sequenced for a study of blood T cell repertoires in COVID-19. CDR3 length equals 15 residues. Germline values: CDR1 MDHEN, CDR2 SYDVKM. Trimming stripped 8 bases from V and 8 bases from J, with 22 bases between. TCRdb's table, derived via immunoSEQ multiplex PCR, lists solely in-frame clones and lacks some. The sample consists of under 200,000 clones, around 82% of them appearing once. The sample consisted of peripheral blood. The V call is TRBV28, the J call TRBJ1-3; a possible D gene is TRBD1 (5 bases). The source is an elderly woman with acute or convalescent COVID-19. Here the CDR3 reads CASGSNRGFRDTIYF. The DNA for the CDR3 is TGTGCCAGCGGATCCAACCGGGGGTTTAGGGACACCATATATTTT.